These 15 T cell receptor beta chains were sequenced from one sample in a study of blood T cell repertoires in COVID-19. Measured with immunoSEQ multiplex PCR; TCRdb has only the in-frame clones, and not every one. This table holds 50,000 or so clones, roughly four fifths found once. The sequencing input was peripheral blood. These receptors were collected from a man aged 35-49 years with acute or convalescent COVID-19.

The V gene is TRBV24-1, the J gene TRBJ1-2; no firm D call. Per germline, CDR1 KGHDR and CDR2 SFDVKD. The CDR3 length is 15 residues. Trimming removed 1 base at V and 0 bases at J, with 8 bases between. Written as DNA, the CDR3 is TGTGCCACCAGTGATTTATGGACTACTAACTATGGCTACACCTTC. Translating it yields CATSDLWTTNYGYTF.

The rearrangement joins TRBV10-3 to TRBJ1-2; D remains ambiguous. Deletions cut 2 bases from V and 3 bases from J, with 13 bases between. Germline-derived CDR1 and CDR2 are ENHRY and SYGVKD. This CDR3 has 15 residues. The CDR3 DNA sequence: TGTGCCATCAGTGAGACTGCCCCTTCCTACTATGGCTACACCTTC. Translating gives CAISETAPSYYGYTF.

The rearrangement links TRBV30 to TRBJ2-3; D is possibly TRBD1 (6 bases). The CDR3 runs 16 residues. The V end was cut by 3 bases, the J end by 1 base, with 17 bases between. CDR1 and CDR2 from the germline V gene are GTSNPN and SVGIG (reference sequence). Here the CDR3 reads CAWRIMGTIGTDTQYF. Written as DNA, the CDR3 is TGTGCCTGGAGGATTATGGGGACAATCGGCACAGATACGCAGTATTTT.

The chain joins TRBV6-5 to TRBJ1-6, with 7 positions matching TRBD1. V shed 6 bases, J shed 10 bases, and the junction held 12 bases outside the gene matches. CDR3 length: 15 residues. Germline assignment: CDR1 MNHEY and CDR2 SVGAGI. The chain's CDR3 is CASRSSRQGGSPLHF. The DNA of the CDR3 is TGTGCCAGCAGATCAAGCCGACAGGGAGGATCACCCCTCCACTTT.

The rearrangement uses TRBV7-2 and TRBJ1-1; 9 bases line up with TRBD1. This CDR3 region has 14 residues. V was pared by 3 bases and J by 4 bases, with 3 bases of the junction left unmatched. Germline V lookup: CDR1 SGHTA, CDR2 FQGNSA. For the CDR3, the DNA is TGTGCCAGCAGCTTTAACAGGGGGCTCACTGAAGCTTTCTTT. It yields the protein CASSFNRGLTEAFF.

The chain couples TRBV19 to TRBJ1-3; perhaps TRBD1 as D (5 bases). Germline V CDR1 and CDR2: LNHDA, SQIVND (reference sequence). This CDR3 comprises 16 residues. Trimming cost V 3 bases and J 2 bases, with 14 bases left between them. The CDR3 nucleotides are TGTGCCAGTAGTATGAACCAGGGTGGTACTGGAAACACCATATATTTT. Translating it yields CASSMNQGGTGNTIYF.

This chain uses TRBV10-3 with TRBJ1-2; possible D gene TRBD1, 5 bases. V dropped 6 bases and J dropped 7 bases, with 18 bases sitting between them. This CDR3 contains 14 residues. Germline values: CDR1 ENHRY, CDR2 SYGVKD. CDR3 region: CAISRIQGGGGYTF. The CDR3 nucleotides read TGTGCCATCAGCCGAATCCAGGGCGGGGGTGGCTACACCTTC.

V is TRBV5-1 and J is TRBJ1-2, with 8 bases fitting TRBD1. The CDR3 spans 16 residues. Germline CDR1 reads SGHRS; CDR2 reads YFSETQ. Losses at the gene ends were 4 bases for V and 2 bases for J; bases not matched to a gene: 10. The DNA of the CDR3 is TGCGCCAGCAGCCCGTCTCGACAGGGGACAAACTATGGCTACACCTTC. Translating gives CASSPSRQGTNYGYTF.

The chain has TRBV6-5 and TRBJ1-6; D is ambiguous. The V gene's germline CDR1 is MNHEY and CDR2 SVGAGI. The CDR3 is 13 amino acids. Trimming left V 5 bases short and J 9 bases short, with 11 bases between. DNA for the CDR3: TGTGCCAGCAGTCCAGGAAGTGGTTCACCCCTCCACTTT. Encoded protein: CASSPGSGSPLHF.

The chain employs TRBV5-1 and TRBJ1-1, with D uncertain. Trimming left V 0 bases short and J 1 base short, with 13 bases between. Germline assignment: CDR1 SGHRS and CDR2 YFSETQ. This CDR3 has 16 residues. CDR3 protein: CASSLAGFPKNTEAFF. For the CDR3, the DNA is TGCGCCAGCAGCTTGGCTGGCTTCCCCAAGAACACTGAAGCTTTCTTT.

The chain carries TRBV6-5 and TRBJ2-1; D gene uncertain. Germline lookup yields CDR1 MNHEY and CDR2 SVGAGI. Deletions cut 7 bases from V and 4 bases from J, with 14 bases between. There are 14 residues in the CDR3. CDR3 sequence: CASTYESNYNEQFF. Here the CDR3 DNA reads TGTGCCAGCACGTACGAATCTAATTACAATGAGCAGTTCTTC.

This clone was counted between two and nine times. The chain joins TRBV24-1 to TRBJ2-7, with 9 bases aligning to TRBD2. CDR3 length: 15 amino acids. V shed 4 bases and J 4 bases; nucleotides not matched to a gene: 7. From germline, CDR1 is KGHDR and CDR2 SFDVKD. The chain's CDR3 is CATSDPGTSQYEQYF. In DNA form, the CDR3 reads TGTGCCACCAGTGACCCCGGGACTAGCCAGTACGAGCAGTACTTC.

This clone was seen more than once but under ten times. The genes are TRBV30 and TRBJ1-5, with D possibly being TRBD1 (6 bases). Looked up from germline, CDR1 is GTSNPN and CDR2 is SVGIG (reference sequence). This CDR3 contains 13 residues. Trimming removed 3 bases at V and 0 bases at J, with 6 bases between. DNA for the CDR3: TGTGCCTGGAGAGGGGGTAGCAATCAGCCCCAGCATTTT. Its translation is CAWRGGSNQPQHF.

This clone was counted between two and nine times. The chain has TRBV6-2 or TRBV6-3 and TRBJ2-5; D is undetermined. V was trimmed by 0 bases and J by 6 bases, leaving 8 bases between them. There are 13 residues in the CDR3. Germline V gene data show CDR1 as MNHEY and CDR2 as SVGEGT. Here the CDR3 DNA reads TGTGCCAGCAGTTACTCGTCCAGGCAGACCCAGTACTTC. Translation gives CASSYSSRQTQYF.

The chain joins TRBV7-9 to TRBJ2-1, with no clear D. CDR1 is SEHNR, CDR2 FQNEAQ, per germline (reference sequence). This CDR3 has 16 residues. Deletions cut 2 bases from V and 7 bases from J, with 18 bases between. CDR3 nucleotides: TGTGCCAGCAGCTTACCAACCCGCATGGAGAAGAATGAGCAGTTCTTC. Translated: CASSLPTRMEKNEQFF.